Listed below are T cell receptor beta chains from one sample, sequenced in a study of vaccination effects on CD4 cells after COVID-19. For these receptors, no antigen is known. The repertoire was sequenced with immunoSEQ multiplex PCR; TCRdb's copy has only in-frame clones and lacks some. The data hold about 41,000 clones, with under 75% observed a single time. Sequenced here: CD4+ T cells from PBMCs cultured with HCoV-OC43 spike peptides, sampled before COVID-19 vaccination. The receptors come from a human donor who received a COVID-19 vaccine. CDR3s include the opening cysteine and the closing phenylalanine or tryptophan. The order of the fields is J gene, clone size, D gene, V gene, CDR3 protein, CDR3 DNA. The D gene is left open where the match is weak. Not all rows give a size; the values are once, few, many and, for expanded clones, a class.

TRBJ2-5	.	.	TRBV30	CAWSRGQFGQETQYF	TGTGCCTGGAGTCGGGGTCAATTCGGGCAAGAGACCCAGTACTTC
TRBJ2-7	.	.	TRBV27	CASSLAGRSSYEQYF	TGTGCCAGCAGTTTAGCGGGCCGGAGCTCCTACGAGCAGTACTTC
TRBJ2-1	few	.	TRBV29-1	CSVEGLRVAYNEQFF	TGCAGCGTTGAAGGGTTAAGGGTGGCCTACAATGAGCAGTTCTTC
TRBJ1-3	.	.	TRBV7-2	CASSLGGASGNTIYF	TGTGCCAGCAGCTTGGGGGGGGCGTCTGGAAACACCATATATTTT
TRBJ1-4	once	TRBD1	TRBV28	CASSLMGRGVEKLFF	TGTGCCAGCAGTTTAATGGGCAGGGGGGTTGAAAAACTGTTTTTT
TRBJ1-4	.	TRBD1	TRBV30	CAWSRQGPTTGKLFF	TGTGCCTGGAGTAGACAGGGCCCGACTACCGGAAAACTGTTTTTT
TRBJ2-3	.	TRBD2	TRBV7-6	CASSLTSGGANTQYF	TGTGCCAGCAGCTTAACTAGCGGGGGGGCAAATACGCAGTATTTT
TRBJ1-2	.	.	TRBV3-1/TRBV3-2	CASSHGQLGAGYTF	TGTGCCAGCAGCCACGGACAATTAGGAGCTGGCTACACCTTC
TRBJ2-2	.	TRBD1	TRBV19	CASSPGTAPGELFF	TGTGCCAGTAGTCCAGGGACAGCCCCCGGGGAGCTGTTTTTT
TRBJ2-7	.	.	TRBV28	CASSRHRSYEQYF	TGTGCCAGCAGCAGGCACCGCTCCTACGAGCAGTACTTC
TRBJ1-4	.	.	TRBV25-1	CASSGRTDEKLFF	TGTGCCAGCAGTGGGAGGACAGATGAAAAACTGTTTTTT
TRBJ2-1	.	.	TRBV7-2	CASSLGYSNEQFF	TGTGCCAGCAGCTTAGGGTACAGCAATGAGCAGTTCTTC
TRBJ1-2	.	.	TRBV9	CASSVGDGYTF	TGTGCCAGCAGCGTAGGTGATGGCTACACCTTC
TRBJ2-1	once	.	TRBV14	CASSQDRRVEQFF	TGTGCCAGCAGCCAGGACAGACGGGTTGAGCAGTTCTTC
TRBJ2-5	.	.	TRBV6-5	CASRTMGQETQYF	TGTGCCAGCAGGACGATGGGGCAAGAGACCCAGTACTTC
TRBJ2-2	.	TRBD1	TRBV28	CASSLGTANTGELFF	TGTGCCAGCAGCCTAGGGACAGCGAACACCGGGGAGCTGTTTTTT
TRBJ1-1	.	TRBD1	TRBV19	CASTGQGAVKATEAFF	TGTGCCAGTACCGGACAGGGGGCGGTTAAGGCCACTGAAGCTTTCTTT
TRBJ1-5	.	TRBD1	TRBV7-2	CASSPGQGNQPQHF	TGTGCCAGCAGCCCGGGACAGGGCAATCAGCCCCAGCATTTT
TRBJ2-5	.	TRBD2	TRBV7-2	CASSLGPSGGQETQYF	TGTGCCAGCAGCTTAGGTCCTAGCGGGGGGCAAGAGACCCAGTACTTC
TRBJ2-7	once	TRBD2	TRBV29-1	CSVAPRLAGTYEQYF	TGCAGCGTTGCTCCTCGGCTAGCGGGTACCTACGAGCAGTACTTC
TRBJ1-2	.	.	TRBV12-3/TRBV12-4	CASSFQGSGYTF	TGTGCCAGCAGTTTCCAGGGTTCGGGCTACACCTTC
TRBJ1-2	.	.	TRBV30	CAWSFRGGRVINGYTF	TGTGCCTGGAGCTTTCGGGGGGGGCGCGTTATAAATGGCTACACCTTC
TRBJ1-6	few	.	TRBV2	CASTNRDRRNSPLHF	TGTGCCAGCACAAACCGGGACCGAAGGAATTCACCCCTCCACTTT
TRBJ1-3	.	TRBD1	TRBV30	CAWRTGGGNTIYF	TGTGCCTGGAGGACAGGGGGTGGAAACACCATATATTTT